The 19 T cell receptor beta chains below all came from one sample that was sequenced in a study of cytomegalovirus exposure and HLA in healthy donors. A multiplex PCR was run with 60 Vbeta primers and 13 Jbeta primers. Sequenced by immunoSEQ multiplex PCR; TCRdb stores in-frame clones only, minus some. The repertoire holds 140,000 to 150,000 clones, with approximately 76% as singletons. The sample comprised PBMCs. Receptor source: a middle-aged man in good health and CMV-seronegative.

This clone was seen only once. The gene calls are TRBV10-3 and TRBJ2-5, with 11 bases matching TRBD2. Per germline, CDR1 ENHRY and CDR2 SYGVKD. This CDR3 has 15 amino acids. Trimming took 8 bases from V and 4 from J; bases not matched to a gene: 9. In nucleotides, the CDR3 is TGTGCCATCGGCCAGACCGGGACTAGCGGAGAGACCCAGTACTTC. Translated: CAIGQTGTSGETQYF.

V and J are TRBV30 and TRBJ2-5, with D maybe TRBD2 (6 bases). Germline loops: CDR1 GTSNPN, CDR2 SVGIG (reference sequence). The V and J ends lost 5 bases and 4 bases respectively, with 8 bases between them. The CDR3 is made up of 11 amino acids. CDR3 sequence reads: CAWGGSETQYF. As DNA, the CDR3 is TGTGCCTGGGGGGGGTCAGAGACCCAGTACTTC.

This chain connects TRBV9 to TRBJ2-1; 12 bases line up with TRBD2. Germline V lookup: CDR1 SGDLS, CDR2 YYNGEE. CDR3 length equals 17 residues. Trimming at V came to 0 bases and at J to 7 bases, leaving 8 bases not matched to a gene. The DNA for the CDR3 is TGTGCCAGCAGCGTAGCTAGCGGGGGGGCCCTCGGTAATGAGCAGTTCTTC. Translated, it gives CASSVASGGALGNEQFF.

This rearrangement joins TRBV28 to TRBJ1-5, with 8 bases identical to TRBD1. Germline CDR1 and CDR2: MDHEN and SYDVKM. V shed 1 base, J shed 4 bases, and the junction held 3 bases outside the gene matches. This CDR3 is built from 15 residues. CDR3 DNA sequence: TGTGCCAGCAGTTTATACAGGGGGGAGAATCAGCCCCAGCATTTT. It encodes CASSLYRGENQPQHF.

The DNA of the CDR3 is TGTGCCAGTAGTATGGGGGCAGCTGCTCACACAGATACGCAGTATTTT. It is translated as CASSMGAAAHTDTQYF. The chain uses TRBV19 and TRBJ2-3; D is possibly TRBD1 (6 bases). V was shortened by 3 bases and J by 2 bases, with 15 bases between the two germline ends. The CDR3 spans 16 residues. Looked up from germline, CDR1 is LNHDA and CDR2 is SQIVND (reference sequence).

The chain recombines TRBV5-6 with TRBJ2-1; TRBD2 might be the D (6 bases). Germline V gene sequence: CDR1 SGHDT, CDR2 YYEEEE. The CDR3 has 15 residues. The V and J ends lost 2 bases and 9 bases respectively, with 18 bases between them. Here the CDR3 DNA reads TGTGCCAGCAGCTTCCTCGGACTTGGGCGGGGTGAGCAGTTCTTC. It specifies CASSFLGLGRGEQFF.

V is TRBV10-3 and J is TRBJ2-3; TRBD2 agrees at 8 bases. This CDR3 contains 14 residues. Germline V gene sequence: CDR1 ENHRY, CDR2 SYGVKD. V lost 11 bases to trimming and J lost 2 bases; unmatched junction nucleotides: 9. The CDR3 region is CAYRVGLDTDTQYF. The CDR3, as DNA: TGTGCCTACCGGGTGGGACTAGACACAGATACGCAGTATTTT.

The chain recombines TRBV5-1 with TRBJ1-1; 7 positions agree with TRBD1. The CDR3 is made up of 13 amino acids. Per germline, CDR1 SGHRS and CDR2 YFSETQ. The J segment lost 1 base and the V segment lost 4 bases, leaving 1 base of the junction unmatched. The DNA of the CDR3 is TGCGCCAGCAGCCGACAGGGGAACACTGAAGCTTTCTTT. It specifies CASSRQGNTEAFF.

CDR3 nucleotides: TGTGCCAGCAGTTTAGGGGCCGTCTATGGCTACACCTTC. This codes for CASSLGAVYGYTF. This sequence joins TRBV28 and TRBJ1-2; perhaps TRBD1 as D (5 bases). Trimming took 2 bases from V and 4 from J, leaving 8 bases between them. CDR1 is MDHEN, CDR2 SYDVKM, per germline. CDR3 length equals 13 residues.

As concerns this clone: The sample carries other DNA sequences with the same CDR3. The chain employs TRBV6-1 and TRBJ2-2; 9 bases are shared with TRBD2. This CDR3 contains 14 residues. In germline, CDR1 is MNHNS, CDR2 SASEGT. Unmatched junction bases numbered 2, after V lost 4 bases and J lost 5 bases. The CDR3 DNA is TGTGCCAGCAGTGGAGCGGGAGGTACCGGGGAGCTGTTTTTT. Translating it yields CASSGAGGTGELFF.

The rearrangement links TRBV4-2 to TRBJ1-2, with 8 positions matching TRBD1. V shed 4 bases and J 8 bases; nucleotides not matched to a gene: 15. Germline loops: CDR1 LGHNA, CDR2 YNFKEQ. The CDR3 totals 16 residues. DNA for the CDR3: TGTGCCAGCAGCCTCGAGGGACAGGTTGGTTTTCTCGGCTACACCTTC. Translation: CASSLEGQVGFLGYTF.

This clone was observed a handful of times. The gene calls are TRBV2 and TRBJ1-1; TRBD1 is a possible D gene (6 bases). Per the germline V gene, CDR1 is SNHLY and CDR2 is FYNNEI. Trimming pared 3 bases from V and 4 bases from J, leaving 15 bases between. The CDR3 sequence is 15 residues long. Here the CDR3 DNA reads TGTGCCAGCAGTGACCCCGGACAGCCTGGCACTGAAGCTTTCTTT. Translating it yields CASSDPGQPGTEAFF. The full variable domain, its missing parts supplied by reference TRBV2 and TRBJ1-1, is EPEVTQTPSHQVTQMGQEVILRCVPISNHLYFYWYRQILGQKVEFLVSFYNNEISEKSEIFDDQFSVERPDGSNFTLKIRSTKLEDSAMYFCASSDPGQPGTEAFFGQGTRLTVV.

The rearrangement joins TRBV4-1 to TRBJ2-1, with 10 bases that match TRBD2. There are 15 residues in the CDR3. J was trimmed by 5 bases and V by 4 bases; bases with no gene match: 5. Germline V gene data show CDR1 as MGHRA and CDR2 as YSYEKL. The CDR3: CASSLSGGADNEQFF. The CDR3 bases are TGCGCCAGCAGCCTGAGCGGGGGGGCTGACAATGAGCAGTTCTTC.

This sequence joins TRBV7-6 and TRBJ2-7, with D possibly being TRBD2 (6 bases). The CDR3 has 15 residues. Germline lookup yields CDR1 SGHVS and CDR2 FNYEAQ. The V end was cut by 6 bases, the J end by 3 bases, with 18 bases between. CDR3 region: CASSLFRDSLYEQYF. In DNA, the CDR3 is TGTGCCAGCAGTTTATTCCGGGACTCGCTCTACGAGCAGTACTTC. Based on the CDR3 plus reference TRBV7-6 and TRBJ2-7, the full variable domain is GAGVSQSPRYKVTKRGQDVALRCDPISGHVSLYWYRQALGQGPEFLTYFNYEAQQDKSGLPNDRFSAERPEGSISTLTIQRTEQRDSAMYRCASSLFRDSLYEQYFGPGTRLTVT.

The chain has TRBV2 and TRBJ1-6; maybe TRBD1 (5 bases). The V gene's germline CDR1 is SNHLY and CDR2 FYNNEI. The CDR3 length is 15 residues. V lost 4 bases, J lost 6 bases, and 13 bases lay in between. Here the CDR3 reads CASSVAREGNSPLHF. CDR3 DNA: TGTGCCAGCAGTGTCGCCAGGGAGGGTAATTCACCCCTCCACTTT.

The chain employs TRBV28 and TRBJ2-7; TRBD1 agrees at 9 bases. This CDR3 has 15 amino acids. Losses at the gene ends were 5 bases for V and 4 bases for J; bases not matched to a gene: 9. Germline V CDR1 and CDR2: MDHEN, SYDVKM. The CDR3 DNA follows: TGTGCCAGCAGTCCCACAGGGGGCGCGGGTTACGAGCAGTACTTC. Translation: CASSPTGGAGYEQYF. Based on the CDR3 plus reference TRBV28 and TRBJ2-7, the full variable domain is DVKVTQSSRYLVKRTGEKVFLECVQDMDHENMFWYRQDPGLGLRLIYFSYDVKMKEKGDIPEGYSVSREKKERFSLILESASTNQTSMYLCASSPTGGAGYEQYFGPGTRLTVT.

This chain uses TRBV18 with TRBJ2-7, with 8 bases lining up with TRBD1. Germline CDR1 and CDR2: KGHSH and LQKENI. J was trimmed by 2 bases and V by 3 bases; bases with no gene match: 9. The CDR3 spans 16 residues. The CDR3 reads CASSPLGQGDTYEQYF. The CDR3 nucleotides are TGTGCCAGCTCACCCCTCGGACAGGGAGACACCTACGAGCAGTACTTC.

The count of this clone is one. The gene calls are TRBV7-8 and TRBJ2-3; 8 bases line up with TRBD2. With 5 bases clipped from V and 4 bases from J, the junction kept 14 bases outside the gene matches. Germline V gene sequence: CDR1 SGHVS, CDR2 FQNEAQ. The CDR3 has 17 amino acids. CDR3 DNA sequence: TGTGCCAGCAGCCTCCCGAGGAGCGGGAGTGGACCAGATACGCAGTATTTT. Translated: CASSLPRSGSGPDTQYF. The full variable domain, completed using reference TRBV7-8 and TRBJ2-3, is GAGVSQSPRYKVAKRGQDVALRCDPISGHVSLFWYQQALGQGPEFLTYFQNEAQLDKSGLPSDRFFAERPEGSVSTLKIQRTQQEDSAVYLCASSLPRSGSGPDTQYFGPGTRLTVL.

The chain recombines TRBV27 with TRBJ2-5; the D gene is possibly TRBD1 (5 bases). Germline values: CDR1 MNHEY, CDR2 SMNVEV (reference sequence). The CDR3 is made up of 13 amino acids. Trimming pared 3 bases from V and 5 bases from J, leaving 10 bases between. DNA for the CDR3: TGTGCCAGCAGTTTTGGTGGGGCGGAGACCCAGTACTTC. Translation gives CASSFGGAETQYF.